This TCR beta chain was sequenced during a study of graft-versus-host responses after intestinal transplantation (dated by TCRdb to the early 2020s). Looking at the study overall: The transplants that recipients got were multivisceral, liver-intestinal, or isolated intestinal. To identify alloreactive clones, pre-transplant mixed lymphocyte reaction products were sequenced and then compared with unstimulated pre-transplant donor and recipient T cells. Every recipient was given anti-thymocyte globulin induction, then maintenance tacrolimus and steroids for roughly three years. A peak of at least 4% donor T cells among recipient peripheral blood mononuclear cells was the definition used for donor T cell macrochimerism. Rather than being sequenced by the commercial service, samples from a few later patients were sequenced in-house on an Illumina MiSeq and processed with MiXCR. Of the 20 to 25 intestinal transplant recipients enrolled in the cohort, one of whom was a retransplant, a few patients without pretransplant specimens were excluded. Bulk TCR-beta CDR3 sequencing was used to track graft-versus-host and host-versus-graft alloreactive T cell clones in the graft, circulation and bone marrow after intestinal transplantation.

A word on this clone: Its cognate antigen has yet to be identified. Per-base quality was not reported, and no clone a single base away is much larger than it.

Study-wide findings and limitations: Peak levels of circulating GvH clones were associated with declines in HvG clones early after transplant. High GvH to HvG T cell clonal ratios were observed in the allografts of patients with donor T cell macrochimerism. GvH clones were detected in recipient bone marrow, and some of these GvH clones were observed earlier in ileal mucosa or blood, consistent with an intestinal mucosal origin. The conclusions were limited by the relatively low number and heterogeneity of the intestinal transplant patients.

Libraries were prepared through the immunoSEQ multiplex PCR assay. In most patients, genomic DNA was isolated using the Qiagen DNeasy Blood and Tissue Kit and sent frozen to Adaptive Biotechnologies for TCR sequencing. For most patients, genomic DNA was subjected to high-throughput TCR-beta CDR3 sequencing by Adaptive Biotechnologies. Processing in the source paper ran as follows. TCR sequencing data for approximately 17 patients were retrieved from Adaptive's ImmunoSEQ software; three other patients were processed with MiXCR and VDJtools. To correct CD4 versus CD8 sorting errors, sequences present in both subsets at a frequency ratio below 5:1 were removed. Because the origin of CDR3 nucleotide sequences shared between donor and recipient could not be assigned, those sequences were removed. To be classed as alloreactive, a clone needed at least 2-fold expansion over unstimulated cells and a minimum CFSE-low frequency of 0.002% (template counts) or 0.001% (read counts). Mappable clones were those detected in sequenced pre-transplant spleen, lymph node, or MLR CFSE-low populations of the donor or recipient. Cumulative frequency of alloreactive clones was calculated as a percentage of all sequences weighted by copy number. The clones in this table, taken by TCRdb from immuneACCESS, are in-frame only. Not every clone is retained; where verified, under half of the shortfall comes from an unresolved V gene, and the cause of the rest is unknown. That table supplies the V and J calls and clone size; D and trimming were determined from the DNA. This sample has about 39,000 clones in its table, and 90% to 95% of those were observed once. 0.2% to 0.25% of the sample is held by the ten biggest clonotypes.

From the cysteine up to the phenylalanine, the CDR3 has a length of 17 residues. CDR3 DNA is the only sequence kept; it has 51 bases, read in frame from the first base. In the germline V gene (reference sequence), CDR1 corresponds to LNHDA and CDR2 to SQIVND. The germline V end is reduced by 5 bases and the J end by 1 base; junction bases left unmatched: 11. In light of the paper, this sample's time point label describes: cells obtained before transplantation from donor or recipient. CD3+CD4+ and CD3+CD8+ populations were FACS-sorted from unstimulated pre-transplant donor and recipient cells taken from spleen or lymph nodes.

The chain is made from TRBV19 and TRBJ1-1, and TRBD1 matches 9 of the central bases. This material consisted of unstimulated CD8+ T cells sorted from spleen or lymph node cells, taken before transplant. This receptor was obtained from a human donor who was the organ donor for an intestinal transplant. The CDR3: CASSLRPGTGPNTEAFF. The DNA reads as follows: TGTGCCAGTAGTCTCCGTCCCGGGACAGGGCCGAACACTGAAGCTTTCTTT.